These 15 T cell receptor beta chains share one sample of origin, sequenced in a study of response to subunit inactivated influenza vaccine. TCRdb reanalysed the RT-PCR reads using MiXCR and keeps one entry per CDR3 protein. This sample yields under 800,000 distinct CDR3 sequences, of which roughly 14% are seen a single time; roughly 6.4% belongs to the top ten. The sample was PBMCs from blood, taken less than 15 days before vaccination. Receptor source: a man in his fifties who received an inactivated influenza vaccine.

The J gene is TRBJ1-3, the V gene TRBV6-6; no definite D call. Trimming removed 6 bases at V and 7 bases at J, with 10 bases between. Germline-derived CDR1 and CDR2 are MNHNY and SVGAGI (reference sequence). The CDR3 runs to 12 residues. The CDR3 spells CASSALTNTIYF. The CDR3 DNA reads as TGTGCCAGCAGCGCACTAACTAACACCATATATTTT.

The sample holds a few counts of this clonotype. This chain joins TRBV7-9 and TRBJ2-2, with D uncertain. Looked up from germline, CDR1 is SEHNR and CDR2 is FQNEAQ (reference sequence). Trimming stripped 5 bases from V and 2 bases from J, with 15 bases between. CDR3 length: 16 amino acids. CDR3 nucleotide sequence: TGTGCCAGCAGCCATCCACAGAATCTTAACACCGGGGAGCTGTTTTTT. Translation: CASSHPQNLNTGELFF.

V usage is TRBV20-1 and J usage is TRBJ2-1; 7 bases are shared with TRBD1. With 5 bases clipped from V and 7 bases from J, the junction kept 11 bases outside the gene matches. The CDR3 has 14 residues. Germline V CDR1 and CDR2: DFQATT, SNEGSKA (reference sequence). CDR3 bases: TGCAGTGCTCCTATCCGACAGGGTATGAATGAGCAGTTCTTC. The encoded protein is CSAPIRQGMNEQFF.

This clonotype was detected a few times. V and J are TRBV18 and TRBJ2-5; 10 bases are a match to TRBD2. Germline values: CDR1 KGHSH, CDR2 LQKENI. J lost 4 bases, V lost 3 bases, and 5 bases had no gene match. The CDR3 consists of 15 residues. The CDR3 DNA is TGTGCCAGCTCACCCCTAGCGGGAGAATCAGAGACCCAGTACTTC. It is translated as CASSPLAGESETQYF. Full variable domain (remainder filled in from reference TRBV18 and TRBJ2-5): NAGVMQNPRHLVRRRGQEARLRCSPMKGHSHVYWYRQLPEEGLKFMVYLQKENIIDESGMPKERFSAEFPKEGPSILRIQQVVRGDSAAYFCASSPLAGESETQYFGPGTRLLVL.

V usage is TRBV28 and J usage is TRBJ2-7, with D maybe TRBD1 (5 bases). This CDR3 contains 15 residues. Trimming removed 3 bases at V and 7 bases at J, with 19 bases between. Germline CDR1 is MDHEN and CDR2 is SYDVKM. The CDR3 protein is CASSLFRGRPREQYF. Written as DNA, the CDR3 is TGTGCCAGCAGTTTGTTTAGGGGCAGGCCGAGGGAGCAGTACTTC.

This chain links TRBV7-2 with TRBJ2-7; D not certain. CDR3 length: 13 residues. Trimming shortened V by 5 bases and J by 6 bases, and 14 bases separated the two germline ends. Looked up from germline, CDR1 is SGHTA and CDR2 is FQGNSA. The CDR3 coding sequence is TGTGCCAGCAGCCCTGGGCCCTTTTCCGAGCAGTACTTC. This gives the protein CASSPGPFSEQYF. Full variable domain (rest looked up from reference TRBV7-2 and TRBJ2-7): GAGVSQSPSNKVTEKGKDVELRCDPISGHTALYWYRQSLGQGLEFLIYFQGNSAPDKSGLPSDRFSAERTGGSVSTLTIQRTQQEDSAVYLCASSPGPFSEQYFGPGTRLTVT.

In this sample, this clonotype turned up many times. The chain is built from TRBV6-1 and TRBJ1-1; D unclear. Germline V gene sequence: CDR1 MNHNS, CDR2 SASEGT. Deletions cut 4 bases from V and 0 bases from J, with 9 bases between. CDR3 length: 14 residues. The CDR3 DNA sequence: TGTGCCAGCAGTGTTCTTAGAATGAACACTGAAGCTTTCTTT. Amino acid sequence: CASSVLRMNTEAFF.

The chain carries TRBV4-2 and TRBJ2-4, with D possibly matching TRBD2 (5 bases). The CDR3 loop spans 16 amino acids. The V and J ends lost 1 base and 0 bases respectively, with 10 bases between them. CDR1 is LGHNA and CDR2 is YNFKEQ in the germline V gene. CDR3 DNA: TGTGCCAGCAGCCAAGCAGCGGTGTTAGCCAAAAACATTCAGTACTTC. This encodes CASSQAAVLAKNIQYF.

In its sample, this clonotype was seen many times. The CDR3 loop reads CASSSGLTDTQYF. The CDR3 region has the DNA TGTGCCAGCAGCTCAGGGTTGACAGATACGCAGTATTTT. This chain links TRBV6-4 with TRBJ2-3, with D possibly TRBD1 on 5 matching bases. From germline, CDR1 is MRHNA and CDR2 SNTAGT. This CDR3 region has 13 residues. V dropped 6 bases and J dropped 3 bases, with 10 bases sitting between them.

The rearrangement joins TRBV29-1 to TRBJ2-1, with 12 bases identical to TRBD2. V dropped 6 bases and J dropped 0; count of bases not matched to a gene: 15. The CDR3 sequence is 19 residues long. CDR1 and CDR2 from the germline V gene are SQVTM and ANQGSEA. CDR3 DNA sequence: TGCAGCGTCCTAACCGCTGGACTAGCGGGGACTAGCTCCTACAATGAGCAGTTCTTC. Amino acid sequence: CSVLTAGLAGTSSYNEQFF.

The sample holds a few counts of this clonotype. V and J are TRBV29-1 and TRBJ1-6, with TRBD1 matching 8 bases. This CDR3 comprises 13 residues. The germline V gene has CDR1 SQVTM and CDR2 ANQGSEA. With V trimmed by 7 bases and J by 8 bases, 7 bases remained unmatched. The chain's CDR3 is CSAGQGRDSPLHF. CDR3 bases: TGCAGCGCCGGACAGGGAAGGGATTCACCCCTCCACTTT.

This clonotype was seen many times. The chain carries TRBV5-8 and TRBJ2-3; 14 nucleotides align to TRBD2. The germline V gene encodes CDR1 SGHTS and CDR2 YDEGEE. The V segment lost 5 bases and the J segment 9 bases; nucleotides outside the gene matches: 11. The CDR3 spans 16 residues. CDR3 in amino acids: CASSTGTSGSFDTQYF. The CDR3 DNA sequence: TGTGCCAGCAGTACCGGGACTAGCGGGAGCTTTGACACGCAGTATTTT.

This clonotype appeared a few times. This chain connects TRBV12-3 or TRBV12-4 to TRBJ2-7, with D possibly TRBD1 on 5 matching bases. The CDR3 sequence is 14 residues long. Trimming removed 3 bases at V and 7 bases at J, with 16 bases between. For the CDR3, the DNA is TGTGCCAGCAGTTTGTCAGGGATAACAAGAGAGCAGTACTTC. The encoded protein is CASSLSGITREQYF.

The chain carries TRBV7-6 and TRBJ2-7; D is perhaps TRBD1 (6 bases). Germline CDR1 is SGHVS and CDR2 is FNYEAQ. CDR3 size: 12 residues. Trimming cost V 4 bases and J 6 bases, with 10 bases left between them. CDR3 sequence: CASSSTRGEQYF. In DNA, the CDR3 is TGTGCCAGCAGCTCGACCAGGGGCGAGCAGTACTTC.

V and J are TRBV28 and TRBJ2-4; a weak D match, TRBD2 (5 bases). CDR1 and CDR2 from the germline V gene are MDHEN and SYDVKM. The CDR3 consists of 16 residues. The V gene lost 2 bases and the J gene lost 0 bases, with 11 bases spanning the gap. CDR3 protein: CASSLDGLLAKNIQYF. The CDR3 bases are TGTGCCAGCAGTTTAGACGGACTTCTAGCCAAAAACATTCAGTACTTC. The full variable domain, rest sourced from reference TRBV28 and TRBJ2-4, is DVKVTQSSRYLVKRTGEKVFLECVQDMDHENMFWYRQDPGLGLRLIYFSYDVKMKEKGDIPEGYSVSREKKERFSLILESASTNQTSMYLCASSLDGLLAKNIQYFGAGTRLSVL.